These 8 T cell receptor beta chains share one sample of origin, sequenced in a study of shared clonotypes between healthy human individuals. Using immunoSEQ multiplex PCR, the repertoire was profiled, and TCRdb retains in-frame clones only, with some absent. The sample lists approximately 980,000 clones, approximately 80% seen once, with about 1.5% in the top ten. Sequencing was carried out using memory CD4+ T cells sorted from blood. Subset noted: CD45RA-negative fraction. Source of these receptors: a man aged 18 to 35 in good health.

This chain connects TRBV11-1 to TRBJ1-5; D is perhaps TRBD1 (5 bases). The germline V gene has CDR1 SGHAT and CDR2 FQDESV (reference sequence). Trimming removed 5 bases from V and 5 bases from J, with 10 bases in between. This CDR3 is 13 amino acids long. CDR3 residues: CASSIDRDQPQHF. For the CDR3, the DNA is TGTGCCAGCAGCATCGACAGAGATCAGCCCCAGCATTTT.

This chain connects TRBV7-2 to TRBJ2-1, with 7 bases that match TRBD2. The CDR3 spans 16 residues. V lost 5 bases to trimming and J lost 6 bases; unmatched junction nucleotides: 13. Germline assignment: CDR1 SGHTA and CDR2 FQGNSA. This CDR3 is CASSRGLTEKSNEQFF. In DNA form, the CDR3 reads TGTGCCAGCAGCAGGGGACTAACTGAAAAGAGCAATGAGCAGTTCTTC. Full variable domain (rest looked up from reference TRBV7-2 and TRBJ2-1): GAGVSQSPSNKVTEKGKDVELRCDPISGHTALYWYRQSLGQGLEFLIYFQGNSAPDKSGLPSDRFSAERTGGSVSTLTIQRTQQEDSAVYLCASSRGLTEKSNEQFFGPGTRLTVL.

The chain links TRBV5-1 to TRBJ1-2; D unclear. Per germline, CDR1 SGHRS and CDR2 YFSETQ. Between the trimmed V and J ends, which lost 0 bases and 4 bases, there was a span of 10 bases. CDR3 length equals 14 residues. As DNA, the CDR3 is TGCGCCAGCAGCTTGGCCCCGGACTTCTATGGCTACACCTTC. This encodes CASSLAPDFYGYTF. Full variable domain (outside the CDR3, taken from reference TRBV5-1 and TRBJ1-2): KAGVTQTPRYLIKTRGQQVTLSCSPISGHRSVSWYQQTPGQGLQFLFEYFSETQRNKGNFPGRFSGRQFSNSRSEMNVSTLELGDSALYLCASSLAPDFYGYTFGSGTRLTVV.

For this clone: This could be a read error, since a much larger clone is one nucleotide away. The DNA for the CDR3 is TGTGCCAGCAGCTCAGGGGCCGGCGAGCAGTACTTC. It codes for CASSSGAGEQYF. The chain is built from TRBV7-9 and TRBJ2-7, with TRBD1 as a possible D gene (6 bases). Germline V gives CDR1 SEHNR, CDR2 FQNEAQ (reference sequence). There are 12 residues in the CDR3. Between the trimmed V and J ends, which lost 4 bases and 6 bases, there was a span of 10 bases. The variable domain in full, with the rest retrieved from reference TRBV7-9 and TRBJ2-7, is DTGVSQNPRHKITKRGQNVTFRCDPISEHNRLYWYRQTLGQGPEFLTYFQNEAQLEKSRLLSDRFSAERPKGSFSTLEIQRTEQGDSAMYLCASSSGAGEQYFGPGTRLTVT.

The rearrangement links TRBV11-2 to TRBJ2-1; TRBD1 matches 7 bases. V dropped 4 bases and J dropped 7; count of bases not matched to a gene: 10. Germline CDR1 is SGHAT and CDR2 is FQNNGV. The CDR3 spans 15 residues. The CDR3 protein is CASSYDRDWWNEQFF. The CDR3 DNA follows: TGTGCCAGCAGCTACGACAGGGATTGGTGGAATGAGCAGTTCTTC.

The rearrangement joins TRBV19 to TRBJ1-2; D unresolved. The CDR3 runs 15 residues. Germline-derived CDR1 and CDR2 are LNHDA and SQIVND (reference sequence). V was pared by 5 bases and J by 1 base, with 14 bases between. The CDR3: CASSAPGEGNYGYTF. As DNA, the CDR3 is TGTGCCAGTAGTGCCCCCGGGGAGGGTAACTATGGCTACACCTTC. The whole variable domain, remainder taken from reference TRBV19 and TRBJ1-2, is DGGITQSPKYLFRKEGQNVTLSCEQNLNHDAMYWYRQDPGQGLRLIYYSQIVNDFQKGDIAEGYSVSREKKESFPLTVTSAQKNPTAFYLCASSAPGEGNYGYTFGSGTRLTVV.

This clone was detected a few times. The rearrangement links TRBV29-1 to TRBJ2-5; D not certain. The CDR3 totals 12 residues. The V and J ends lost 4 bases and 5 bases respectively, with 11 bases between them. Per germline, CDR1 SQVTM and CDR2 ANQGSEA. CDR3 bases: TGCAGCGTTGTCAACAGTCTGGAGACCCAGTACTTC. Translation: CSVVNSLETQYF.

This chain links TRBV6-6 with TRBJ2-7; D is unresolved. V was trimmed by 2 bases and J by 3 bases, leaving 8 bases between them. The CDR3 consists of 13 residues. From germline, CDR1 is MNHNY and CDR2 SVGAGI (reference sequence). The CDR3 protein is CASSYEAYYEQYF. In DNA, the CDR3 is TGTGCCAGCAGTTACGAGGCGTACTACGAGCAGTACTTC.